These 3 T cell receptor beta chains originate from one sample sequenced in a study of blood T cell repertoires in COVID-19. Assay: immunoSEQ multiplex PCR; the TCRdb copy retains only in-frame clones and omits some. The table records 250,000 to 350,000 clones, 90% of them present only once. The sequencing input was PBMCs or T cells enriched from blood (not recorded which). The receptor source for this set is a woman under 30 with acute COVID-19.

The chain uses TRBV19 and TRBJ1-5, with 8 bases fitting TRBD1. Germline loops: CDR1 LNHDA, CDR2 SQIVND (reference sequence). This CDR3 is 15 amino acids long. J was trimmed by 4 bases and V by 1 base; bases with no gene match: 3. As DNA, the CDR3 is TGTGCCAGTAGTATAGTCGACAGGGGTAATCAGCCCCAGCATTTT. Translated: CASSIVDRGNQPQHF.

The chain recombines TRBV28 with TRBJ1-1; TRBD1 agrees at 7 bases. CDR3 length: 16 residues. The J segment lost 3 bases and the V segment lost 3 bases, leaving 10 bases of the junction unmatched. CDR1 is MDHEN, CDR2 SYDVKM, per germline. In nucleotides, the CDR3 is TGTGCCAGCAGTTTCGACCCGGGACAGCCTTACACTGAAGCTTTCTTT. Translating it yields CASSFDPGQPYTEAFF.

J is TRBJ2-7 and V is TRBV28; a weak D match, TRBD1 (6 bases). CDR1 MDHEN and CDR2 SYDVKM come from the germline V gene. The CDR3 runs to 14 residues. V lost 3 bases, J lost 2 bases, and 11 bases lay in between. Written as DNA, the CDR3 is TGTGCCAGCAGTTTGGCAGGGGTTACCTACGAGCAGTACTTC. Its protein product is CASSLAGVTYEQYF.